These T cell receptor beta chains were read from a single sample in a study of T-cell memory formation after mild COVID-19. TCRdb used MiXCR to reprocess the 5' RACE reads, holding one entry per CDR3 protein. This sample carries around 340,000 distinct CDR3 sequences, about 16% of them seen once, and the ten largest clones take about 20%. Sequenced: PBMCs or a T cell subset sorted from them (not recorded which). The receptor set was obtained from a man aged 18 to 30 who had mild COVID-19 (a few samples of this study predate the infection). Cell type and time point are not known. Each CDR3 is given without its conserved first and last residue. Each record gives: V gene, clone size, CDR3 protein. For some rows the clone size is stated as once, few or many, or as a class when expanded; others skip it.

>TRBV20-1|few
SANNGGNEQF
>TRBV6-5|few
ASSYRSSGANVLT
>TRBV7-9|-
ASSWNSPLEPQH
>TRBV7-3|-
ASSLGTSLTDTQY
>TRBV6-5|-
ASSFSRVRSTDTQY
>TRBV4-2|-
ASSHRERTQGTYEQY
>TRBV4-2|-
ASSQALKGRTVEQF
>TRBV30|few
AWRVLGATTGNGYT
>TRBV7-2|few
ASSSTSGEYNEQF
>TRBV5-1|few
ASAGGAFTTNEKLF
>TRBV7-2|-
ASSFRQGSTEAF
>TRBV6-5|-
ASSYSFIGVEEQY
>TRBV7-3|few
ASSLVGGLNQPQH
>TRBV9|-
ASSVGPGGTQY
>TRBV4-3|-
ASSPESDRTSSGANVLT
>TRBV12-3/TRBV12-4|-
ASMVGGAFGGELF
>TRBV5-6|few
ASSLARRLNSYNEQF
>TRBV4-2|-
ASNRNTDTQY
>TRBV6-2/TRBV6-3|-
ASSYGGTIKTQY
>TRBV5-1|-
ASSPDVSSGANVLT
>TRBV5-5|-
ASSETRGGNSPLH
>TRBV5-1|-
ASSLEAPEAF
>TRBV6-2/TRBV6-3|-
ASRTEIYGYT
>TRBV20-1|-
SARRDLVNTEAF
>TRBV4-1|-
ASSQAIHPNTGELF
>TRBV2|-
ASSPRYGDEQF
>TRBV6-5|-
ASKGVTEAF
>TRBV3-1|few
ASSQGVRDTQY
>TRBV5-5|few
ASSIFLPQGSYNEQF
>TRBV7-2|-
ASSYRRDSSETQY
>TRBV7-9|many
ASSAPGSSYNEQF
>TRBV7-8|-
ASSLVSPLSEAGWY
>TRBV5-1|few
ASSTGQGSDTQY
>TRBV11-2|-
ASSSLDRGGNSPLH
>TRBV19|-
ASSIQRGPPGTQY
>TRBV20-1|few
SARPGDKLF
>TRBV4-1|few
ASSQDPGGNREAF
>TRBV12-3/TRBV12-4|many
ASSLGGVQPQH
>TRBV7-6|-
ASSARGGKNTEAF
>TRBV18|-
ASSPPNAASRTDTQY
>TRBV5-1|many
ASSPEGNQPQH
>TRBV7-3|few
ASSLLAGQDTQY
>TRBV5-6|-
ASSLSQGVLTEAF
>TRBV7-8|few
ASSLVAWDKGQYEQY
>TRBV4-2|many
ASSQGSLPSNEQF
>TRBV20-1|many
SAPGGAGASYNEQF
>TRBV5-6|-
ASTAAPQGVRKTQY